This T cell receptor (beta chain) came from a study of brain T cells in children with intractable seizures. Germline values: CDR1 SGHTA, CDR2 FQGNSA. The CDR3 is 13 residues long. Trimming stripped 2 bases from V and 1 base from J, with 5 bases between. Data came from immunoSEQ multiplex PCR; TCRdb stores just in-frame clones and leaves some out. The sample yields hundreds of thousands of clones, roughly 92% seen once. Sample time point: blood from clinic visit 5 months post-surgery; TSC patient then seizure free. The chain carries TRBV7-2 and TRBJ1-1; no clear D. The TCR comes from a boy under two years old with tuberous sclerosis and intractable seizures. The material sequenced was peripheral blood, taken more than 4 months after surgery. The CDR3 DNA reads as TGTGCCAGCAGCTTACGGCAGAACACTGAAGCTTTCTTT. It is translated as CASSLRQNTEAFF.